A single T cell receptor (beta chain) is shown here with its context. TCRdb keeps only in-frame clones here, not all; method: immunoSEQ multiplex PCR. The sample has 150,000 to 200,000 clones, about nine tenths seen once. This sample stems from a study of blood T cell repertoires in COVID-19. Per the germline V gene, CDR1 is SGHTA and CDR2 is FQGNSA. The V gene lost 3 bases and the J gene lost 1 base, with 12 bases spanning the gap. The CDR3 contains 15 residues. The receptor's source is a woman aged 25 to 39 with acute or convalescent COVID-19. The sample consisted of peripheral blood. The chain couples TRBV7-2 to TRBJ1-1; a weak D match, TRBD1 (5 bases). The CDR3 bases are TGTGCCAGCAGCTTTCAGGGTCCGAAGAACACTGAAGCTTTCTTT. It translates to CASSFQGPKNTEAFF.